This T cell receptor (beta chain) originates from a study of blood T cell repertoires in COVID-19. Whole-study context: From the United States, Italy and Spain came samples of acute and convalescent COVID-19. The cDNA or gDNA used as material had been derived from T cells, B-cell-depleted T cells, or PBMCs.

How the authors handled the data: Nucleated cell counts were estimated from reference gene primer amplification. TCRdb's table, derived via immunoSEQ multiplex PCR, lists solely in-frame clones and lacks some. V, J and clone size are taken as reported in that table, and D and trimming were inferred from the DNA itself. The top ten clones hold roughly 8.7% of a sample with 150,000 or so clones, around 84% of them seen once. The V and J ends lost 5 bases and 8 bases, in that order; junction bases with no gene match: 6. The CDR3 consists of 13 residues. CDR1 and CDR2 from the germline V gene are MDHEN and SYDVKM.

V and J are TRBV28 and TRBJ1-3, with 7 nucleotides matching TRBD1. The source material was peripheral blood. The TCR comes from a woman aged 55-69 years with acute or convalescent COVID-19. This CDR3 reads CASSKDREYTIYF. CDR3 bases: TGTGCCAGCAGTAAAGACAGGGAATACACCATATATTTT.